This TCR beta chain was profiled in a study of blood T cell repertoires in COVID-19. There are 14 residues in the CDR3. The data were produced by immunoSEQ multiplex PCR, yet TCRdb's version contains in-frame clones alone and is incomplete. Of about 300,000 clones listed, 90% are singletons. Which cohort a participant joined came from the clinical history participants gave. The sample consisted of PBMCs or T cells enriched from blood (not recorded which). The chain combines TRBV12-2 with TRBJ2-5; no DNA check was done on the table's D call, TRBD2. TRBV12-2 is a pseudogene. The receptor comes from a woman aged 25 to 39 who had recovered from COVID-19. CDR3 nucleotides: TGTGCAAGTCGCTCTAGCGGGAGAGGAAAGACCCAGTACTTC. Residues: CASRSSGRGKTQYF.